A single T cell receptor beta chain is shown here with its context. Its antigen is still unknown. This record comes from a study of shared clonotypes between healthy human individuals. For the study at large: There were three CD4 naive, three CD4 memory, two CD8 naive and one CD8 memory plates per donor. Overall study findings and caveats: Several donors showed sharing of approximately 5% of naive CD4 clonotypes. The study found lower generation probabilities in non-shared clonotypes than in those shared by all four donors.

For every subset, genomic DNA was evenly distributed across several immunoSEQ plates. Profiled with immunoSEQ multiplex PCR; TCRdb holds only in-frame clones, not every one. In the table there are about 1.1 million clones, 75% to 85% of which are singletons. This CDR3 comprises 13 residues. Trimming pared 4 bases from V and 0 bases from J, leaving 9 bases between. Germline assignment: CDR1 SQVTM and CDR2 ANQGSEA. The V gene is TRBV29-1, the J gene TRBJ2-5; D is unresolved. This clonotype was obtained from a man aged 18 to 29 in good health. Some clones in this sample may be carry-over from other donors' samples. Sequencing was done on a sample of memory CD4+ T cells from PBMCs. Subset noted: CD45RA-negative fraction. The CDR3 DNA is TGCAGCGTTGCACAGACATACCAAGAGACCCAGTACTTC. The encoded protein is CSVAQTYQETQYF.